The T cell receptor (beta chain) under discussion was sequenced for a study of T cell repertoires in cytomegalovirus infection. Across the whole study: TCR beta signatures that were public indicated CMV infection and matching HLA type.

Concerning this clonotype: Antigen specificity is unknown.

TCRdb re-analysed the reads in MiXCR, keeping a single row per CDR3 protein. The sample yields hundreds of thousands of distinct CDR3 sequences, about 30% seen once. The CDR3 extends over 16 amino acids. V was shortened by 4 bases and J by 8 bases, with 22 bases between the two germline ends. Germline V CDR1 and CDR2: SGHAT, FQNNGV. Sequences were derived from cultured PBMCs, sampled from culture after CMV antigen stimulation. The chain couples TRBV11-2 to TRBJ2-3; the D gene is possibly TRBD2 (6 bases). The origin of this receptor is a human donor in good health (CMV status not recorded). Some clones in this sample may be carry-over from other donors' samples. The chain's CDR3 is CASSSLADLGVGTQYF. The CDR3 nucleotides read TGTGCCAGCAGCTCTTTAGCGGATTTGGGGGTTGGTACGCAGTATTTT. Variable domain in full (rest from reference TRBV11-2 and TRBJ2-3): EAGVAQSPRYKIIEKRQSVAFWCNPISGHATLYWYQQILGQGPKLLIQFQNNGVVDDSQLPKDRFSAERLKGVDSTLKIQPAKLEDSAVYLCASSSLADLGVGTQYFGPGTRLTVL.